The present T cell receptor (beta chain) was sequenced within a study of CD8 T cells in Susac syndrome. Study-level results: By the study's own acknowledgment, its TCR sequencing and HLA analysis included relatively few individuals.

For this clonotype: The antigen is not known.

Random hexamers were used to reverse transcribe 0.5 to 1 ug of RNA. One entry per CDR3 protein results from TCRdb running MiXCR on the immunoSEQ multiplex PCR reads. The sample consists of tens of thousands of distinct CDR3 sequences, approximately 94% of them appearing once. The CDR3 sequence is 15 residues long. The V gene's germline CDR1 is LNHDA and CDR2 SQIVND (reference sequence). The V end lost 3 bases, the J end lost 4 bases, and 13 bases lay between the germline ends. In blood CD8+ and CD4+ T cells, TCR beta underwent sequencing. TEMRA cells were enriched by FACS, and CD4+ and CD8+ T cells were negatively isolated.

The rearrangement links TRBV19 to TRBJ2-1, with a weak D call TRBD2 (6 bases). The receptor comes from a human donor with multiple sclerosis. The sample comprised CD8+ T cells from PBMCs. The CDR3 nucleotides are TGTGCCAGTAGTATGGGTGCGGGGTTATACAATGAGCAGTTCTTC. Amino acids: CASSMGAGLYNEQFF.